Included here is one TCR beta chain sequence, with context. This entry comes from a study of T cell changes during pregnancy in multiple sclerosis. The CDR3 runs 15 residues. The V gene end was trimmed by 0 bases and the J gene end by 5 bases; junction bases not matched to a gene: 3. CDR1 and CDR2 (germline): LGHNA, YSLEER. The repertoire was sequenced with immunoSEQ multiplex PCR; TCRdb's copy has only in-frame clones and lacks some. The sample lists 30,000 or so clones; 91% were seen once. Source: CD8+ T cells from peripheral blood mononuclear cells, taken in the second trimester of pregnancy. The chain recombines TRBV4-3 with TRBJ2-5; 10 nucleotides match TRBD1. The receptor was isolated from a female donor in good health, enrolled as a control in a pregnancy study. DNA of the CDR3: TGCGCCAGCAGCCAAGACCAGGGACAGGGGGAGACCCAGTACTTC. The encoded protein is CASSQDQGQGETQYF.